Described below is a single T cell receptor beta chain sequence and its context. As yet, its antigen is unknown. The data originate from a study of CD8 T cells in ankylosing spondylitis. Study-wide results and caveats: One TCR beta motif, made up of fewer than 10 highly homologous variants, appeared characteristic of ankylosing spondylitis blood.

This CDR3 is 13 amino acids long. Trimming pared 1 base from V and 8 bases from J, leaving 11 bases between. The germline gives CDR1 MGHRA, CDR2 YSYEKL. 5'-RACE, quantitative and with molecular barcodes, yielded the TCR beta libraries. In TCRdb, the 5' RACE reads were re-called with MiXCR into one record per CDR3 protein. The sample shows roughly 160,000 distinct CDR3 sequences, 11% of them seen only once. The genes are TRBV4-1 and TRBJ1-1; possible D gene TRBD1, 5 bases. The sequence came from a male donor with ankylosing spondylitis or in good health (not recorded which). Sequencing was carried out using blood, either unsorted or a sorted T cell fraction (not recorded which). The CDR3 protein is CASSQGQSFEAFF. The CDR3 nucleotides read TGCGCCAGCAGCCAAGGACAGAGTTTCGAAGCTTTCTTT.